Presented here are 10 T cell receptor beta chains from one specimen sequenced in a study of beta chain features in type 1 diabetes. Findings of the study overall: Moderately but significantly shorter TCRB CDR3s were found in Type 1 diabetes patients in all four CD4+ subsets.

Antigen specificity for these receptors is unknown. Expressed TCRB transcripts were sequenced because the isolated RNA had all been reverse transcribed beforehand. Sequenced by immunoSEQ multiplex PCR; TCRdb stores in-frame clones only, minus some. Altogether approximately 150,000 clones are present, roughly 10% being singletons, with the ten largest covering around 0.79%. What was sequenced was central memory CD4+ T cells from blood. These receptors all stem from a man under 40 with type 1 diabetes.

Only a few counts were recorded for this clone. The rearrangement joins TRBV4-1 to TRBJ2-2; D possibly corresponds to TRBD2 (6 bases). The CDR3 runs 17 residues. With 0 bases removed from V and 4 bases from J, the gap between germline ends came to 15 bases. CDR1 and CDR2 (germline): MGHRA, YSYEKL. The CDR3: CASSQDGTGATTGELFF. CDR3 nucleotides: TGCGCCAGCAGCCAAGATGGGACTGGGGCTACCACCGGGGAGCTGTTTTTT.

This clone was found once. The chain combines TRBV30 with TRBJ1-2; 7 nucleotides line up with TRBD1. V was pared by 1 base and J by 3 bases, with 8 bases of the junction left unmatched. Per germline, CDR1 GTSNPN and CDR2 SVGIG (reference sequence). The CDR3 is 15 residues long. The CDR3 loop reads CAWSADRVGDYGYTF. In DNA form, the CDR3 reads TGTGCCTGGAGTGCTGACAGGGTAGGAGACTATGGCTACACCTTC. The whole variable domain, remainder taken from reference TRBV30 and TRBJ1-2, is SQTIHQWPATLVQPVGSPLSLECTVEGTSNPNLYWYRQAAGRGLQLLFYSVGIGQISSEVPQNLSASRPQDRQFILSSKKLLLSDSGFYLCAWSADRVGDYGYTFGSGTRLTVV.

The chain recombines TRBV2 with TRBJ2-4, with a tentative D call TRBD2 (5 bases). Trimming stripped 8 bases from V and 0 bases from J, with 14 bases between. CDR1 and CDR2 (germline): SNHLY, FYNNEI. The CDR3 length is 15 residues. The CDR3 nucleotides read TGTGCCAGCCGGAGGTCGGGTGTAGCCAAAAACATTCAGTACTTC. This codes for CASRRSGVAKNIQYF.

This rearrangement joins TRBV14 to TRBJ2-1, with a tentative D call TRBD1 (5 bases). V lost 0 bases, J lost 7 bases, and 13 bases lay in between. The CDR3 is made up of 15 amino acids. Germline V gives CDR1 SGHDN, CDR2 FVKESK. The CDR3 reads CASSQDHRPRNEQFF. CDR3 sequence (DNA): TGTGCCAGCAGCCAAGATCACAGGCCGAGAAATGAGCAGTTCTTC.

The CDR3 loop reads CASSHRFAPLHF. The CDR3 DNA reads TGTGCCAGCAGTCACAGGTTCGCACCCCTCCACTTT. The chain recombines TRBV6-6 with TRBJ1-6; TRBD1 is a possible D gene (5 bases). Germline CDR1 and CDR2: MNHNY and SVGAGI (reference sequence). The CDR3 is 12 residues long. V gave up 5 bases and J gave up 11 bases, with 10 bases separating them.

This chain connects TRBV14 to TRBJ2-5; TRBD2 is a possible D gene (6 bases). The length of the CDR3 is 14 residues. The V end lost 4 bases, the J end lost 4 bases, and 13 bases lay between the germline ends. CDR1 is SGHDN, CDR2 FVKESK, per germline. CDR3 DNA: TGTGCCAGCAGCCGGGAGGCTAGTAGAGAGACCCAGTACTTC. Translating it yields CASSREASRETQYF.

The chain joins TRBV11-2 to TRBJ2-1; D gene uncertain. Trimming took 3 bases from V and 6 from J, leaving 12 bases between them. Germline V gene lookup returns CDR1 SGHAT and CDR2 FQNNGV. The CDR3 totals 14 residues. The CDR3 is CASSFTRSGNEQFF. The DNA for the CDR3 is TGTGCCAGCAGCTTTACTCGGTCGGGCAATGAGCAGTTCTTC. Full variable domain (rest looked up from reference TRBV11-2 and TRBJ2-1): EAGVAQSPRYKIIEKRQSVAFWCNPISGHATLYWYQQILGQGPKLLIQFQNNGVVDDSQLPKDRFSAERLKGVDSTLKIQPAKLEDSAVYLCASSFTRSGNEQFFGPGTRLTVL.

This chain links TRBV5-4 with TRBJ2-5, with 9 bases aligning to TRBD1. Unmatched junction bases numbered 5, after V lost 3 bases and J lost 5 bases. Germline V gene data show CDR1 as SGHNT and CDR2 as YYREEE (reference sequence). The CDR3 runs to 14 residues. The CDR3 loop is CASSSSDRGETQYF. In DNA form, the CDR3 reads TGTGCCAGCAGCTCATCCGACAGGGGGGAGACCCAGTACTTC.

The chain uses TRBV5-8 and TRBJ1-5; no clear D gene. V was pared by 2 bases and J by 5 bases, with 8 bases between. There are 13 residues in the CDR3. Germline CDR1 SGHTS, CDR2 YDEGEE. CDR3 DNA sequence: TGTGCCAGCAGCTTCCGGGAGGATCAGCCCCAGCATTTT. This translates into CASSFREDQPQHF.

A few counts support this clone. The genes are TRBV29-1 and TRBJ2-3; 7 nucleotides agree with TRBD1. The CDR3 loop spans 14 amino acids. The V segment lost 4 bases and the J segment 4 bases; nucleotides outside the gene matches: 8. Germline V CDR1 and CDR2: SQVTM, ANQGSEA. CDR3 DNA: TGCAGCGTTGCCGTAGGGGGCGACGCAGATACGCAGTATTTT. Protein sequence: CSVAVGGDADTQYF.